A single sample is the source of the 22 T cell receptor beta chains below, sequenced in a study of blood T cell repertoires in COVID-19. The assay was immunoSEQ multiplex PCR, and TCRdb's table has in-frame clones only and misses some. The sample lists roughly 340,000 clones, around 91% occurring once. The sequenced material came from PBMCs or T cells enriched from blood (not recorded which). These receptor sequences come from a young man who had recovered from COVID-19.

The chain has TRBV7-8 and TRBJ2-7, with D perhaps TRBD2 (5 bases). Germline lookup yields CDR1 SGHVS and CDR2 FQNEAQ. CDR3 size: 16 residues. Between the trimmed V and J ends, which lost 2 bases and 4 bases, there was a span of 18 bases. This CDR3 is CASSLSASRSAYEQYF. In DNA form, the CDR3 reads TGTGCCAGCAGCTTATCGGCTAGCAGGTCTGCGTACGAGCAGTACTTC.

The chain links TRBV7-6 to TRBJ2-7; possible D gene TRBD2, 6 bases. The V gene's germline CDR1 is SGHVS and CDR2 FNYEAQ. The CDR3 has 13 residues. V was pared by 0 bases and J by 7 bases, with 10 bases between. DNA of the CDR3: TGTGCCAGCAGCTTAGCGAAGGGGACTGAGCAGTACTTC. As protein: CASSLAKGTEQYF.

This chain links TRBV28 with TRBJ2-5; 7 bases align to TRBD1. The CDR3 is 13 amino acids. Germline lookup yields CDR1 MDHEN and CDR2 SYDVKM. The junction had 3 bases not matched to a gene; V was cut back by 4 bases and J by 4 bases. The CDR3 here is CASSSGQVETQYF. The CDR3 nucleotides read TGTGCCAGCAGTTCCGGACAGGTAGAGACCCAGTACTTC.

The rearrangement uses TRBV5-1 and TRBJ2-2; TRBD2 aligns across 7 bases. Germline V gene data show CDR1 as SGHRS and CDR2 as YFSETQ. The junction had 7 bases not matched to a gene; V was cut back by 0 bases and J by 5 bases. The CDR3 extends over 16 amino acids. The CDR3 bases are TGCGCCAGCAGCTTGGCGGTGGGAGGGCGGACCGGGGAGCTGTTTTTT. Residues: CASSLAVGGRTGELFF.

The rearrangement links TRBV14 to TRBJ1-1; perhaps TRBD1 as D (6 bases). The CDR3 loop spans 17 amino acids. V lost 4 bases and J 3 bases, leaving 21 bases between the germline ends. Germline V CDR1 and CDR2: SGHDN, FVKESK. The CDR3 nucleotides read TGTGCCAGCAGCCGAGGACAGAGTTTTTTTACGGACACTGAAGCTTTCTTT. It is translated as CASSRGQSFFTDTEAFF.

As to this clone: Given a far larger clone just one base away, this is likely a sequencing read error. At the DNA level, this CDR3 is encoded by other sequences in the same sample as well. V usage is TRBV6-5 and J usage is TRBJ2-7; D is undetermined. V was pared by 6 bases and J by 0 bases, with 6 bases between. CDR3 size: 12 residues. Per germline, CDR1 MNHEY and CDR2 SVGAGI. The CDR3 sequence is CASSPSSYEQYF. CDR3 coding DNA: TGTGCCAGCAGCCCGAGCTCCTACGAGCAGTACTTC.

The genes are TRBV10-2 and TRBJ2-7, with 13 bases that match TRBD2. J gave up 2 bases and V 2 bases, and 3 bases lay outside the gene matches. CDR1 and CDR2 from the germline V gene are WSHSY and SAAADI. This CDR3 is built from 16 residues. The CDR3 is CASSEVGTSGTYEQYF. The CDR3 DNA is TGCGCCAGCAGTGAGGTGGGGACTAGCGGGACCTACGAGCAGTACTTC.

The V call is TRBV12-3 or TRBV12-4, the J call TRBJ2-7, with D possibly matching TRBD2 (6 bases). CDR3 length: 12 residues. The ends were cut back, 5 bases at V and 6 bases at J, with 11 bases in the middle. The CDR3 region is CASSRDFSEQYF. The CDR3 bases are TGTGCCAGCAGTAGGGACTTCTCCGAGCAGTACTTC.

The V call is TRBV6-2 or TRBV6-3, the J call TRBJ2-3; 7 bases are a match to TRBD2. Germline V gene data show CDR1 as MNHEY and CDR2 as SVGEGT. The CDR3 runs 19 residues. With 2 bases clipped from V and 4 bases from J, the junction kept 18 bases outside the gene matches. Here the CDR3 reads CASSYRLGSGGRGADTQYF. The CDR3 bases are TGTGCCAGCAGTTACCGCTTAGGGTCTGGCGGGAGAGGGGCAGATACGCAGTATTTT.

The chain carries TRBV7-2 and TRBJ2-7; no clear D. The CDR3 covers 12 residues. Trimming cost V 5 bases and J 9 bases, with 14 bases left between them. Germline V gene lookup returns CDR1 SGHTA and CDR2 FQGNSA. CDR3 amino acids: CASSAGLSMQYF. The CDR3 DNA reads as TGTGCCAGCAGCGCCGGGTTGAGTATGCAGTACTTC.

This clone was recorded a few times. This chain uses TRBV24-1 with TRBJ1-2; 10 bases are shared with TRBD1. The CDR3 is 19 residues long. Germline loops: CDR1 KGHDR, CDR2 SFDVKD. Trimming removed 3 bases from V and 4 bases from J; junction bases left unmatched: 16. CDR3 residues: CATSDRPGQGKSYGYGYTF. CDR3 DNA: TGTGCCACCAGTGATCGACCGGGACAGGGGAAGAGTTATGGCTATGGCTACACCTTC.

This clone was seen more than once but under ten times. V gene TRBV5-3 combines with J gene TRBJ2-3; unclear D gene. TRBV5-3 is noted as an ORF with a role that remains uncertain. The V end was cut by 1 base, the J end by 1 base, with 16 bases between. This CDR3 comprises 17 residues. CDR3 nucleotide sequence: TGTGCCAGAAGCTTGAAGGAGCCCATTCCAGGCACAGATACGCAGTATTTT. Protein sequence: CARSLKEPIPGTDTQYF.

The chain combines TRBV19 with TRBJ2-6; D unclear. The CDR3 is 14 residues long. The germline gives CDR1 LNHDA, CDR2 SQIVND (reference sequence). V was cut by 8 bases and J by 0 bases, with 8 bases left in between. The CDR3 region has the DNA TGTGCCAGTCGAGGTAGCTCTGGGGCCAACGTCCTGACTTTC. It translates to CASRGSSGANVLTF. Complete variable domain (other parts from reference TRBV19 and TRBJ2-6): DGGITQSPKYLFRKEGQNVTLSCEQNLNHDAMYWYRQDPGQGLRLIYYSQIVNDFQKGDIAEGYSVSREKKESFPLTVTSAQKNPTAFYLCASRGSSGANVLTFGAGSRLTVL.

V is TRBV18 and J is TRBJ2-3, with 10 positions matching TRBD2. In germline, CDR1 is KGHSH, CDR2 LQKENI. The length of the CDR3 is 15 residues. V was pared by 4 bases and J by 1 base, with 2 bases of the junction left unmatched. CDR3 loop: CASSRGLAGTDTQYF. The CDR3 bases are TGTGCCAGCTCACGAGGACTAGCGGGCACAGATACGCAGTATTTT.

The J gene is TRBJ2-1, the V gene TRBV5-1, with 10 positions matching TRBD2. Per germline, CDR1 SGHRS and CDR2 YFSETQ. The junction had 3 bases not matched to a gene; V was cut back by 2 bases and J by 4 bases. The length of the CDR3 is 15 residues. The CDR3 sequence: CASSLRTSGYNEQFF. In DNA form, the CDR3 reads TGCGCCAGCAGCTTAAGGACTAGCGGATACAATGAGCAGTTCTTC.

V is TRBV27 and J is TRBJ2-7; tentative D call: TRBD2 (6 bases). Trimming removed 3 bases at V and 6 bases at J, with 15 bases between. This CDR3 has 14 amino acids. CDR1 is MNHEY and CDR2 is SMNVEV in the germline V gene (reference sequence). The CDR3: CASSFGGPSGEQYF. DNA for the CDR3: TGTGCCAGCAGTTTCGGGGGACCTTCGGGCGAGCAGTACTTC.

V usage is TRBV27 and J usage is TRBJ2-7, with 11 bases lining up with TRBD1. This CDR3 region has 15 residues. From germline, CDR1 is MNHEY and CDR2 SMNVEV (reference sequence). The trim removed 3 bases at V and 4 bases at J, leaving 5 bases unmatched. The CDR3 sequence: CASSFYGQGAYEQYF. Written as DNA, the CDR3 is TGTGCCAGCAGTTTCTACGGACAGGGGGCGTACGAGCAGTACTTC.

The chain couples TRBV2 to TRBJ1-4; 7 nucleotides align to TRBD1. V shed 7 bases, J shed 0 bases, and the junction held 5 bases outside the gene matches. CDR1 SNHLY and CDR2 FYNNEI come from the germline V gene. The CDR3 has 15 amino acids. As DNA, the CDR3 is TGTGCCAGCATCCGGGACAGAGCAACTAATGAAAAACTGTTTTTT. Translating it yields CASIRDRATNEKLFF.

V and J are TRBV2 and TRBJ2-1; D possibly corresponds to TRBD2 (5 bases). The V end was cut by 6 bases, the J end by 7 bases, with 10 bases between. The CDR3 contains 12 residues. Looked up from germline, CDR1 is SNHLY and CDR2 is FYNNEI. CDR3 sequence (DNA): TGTGCCAGCAGCGGGATGTTTAATGAGCAGTTCTTC. The encoded protein is CASSGMFNEQFF.

The chain combines TRBV28 with TRBJ2-7; 8 nucleotides line up with TRBD1. Germline V CDR1 and CDR2: MDHEN, SYDVKM. V gave up 2 bases and J gave up 0 bases; unmatched junction bases: 6. The length of the CDR3 is 16 residues. In DNA form, the CDR3 reads TGTGCCAGCAGTTTACCATCGGGACAGGACTCCTACGAGCAGTACTTC. Translating gives CASSLPSGQDSYEQYF.

The gene calls are TRBV4-1 and TRBJ1-5; D gene ambiguous. V dropped 4 bases and J dropped 0 bases, with 7 bases sitting between them. Germline assignment: CDR1 MGHRA and CDR2 YSYEKL. This CDR3 comprises 14 residues. The CDR3 reads CASSRDYSNQPQHF. CDR3 DNA sequence: TGCGCCAGCAGCCGCGACTATAGCAATCAGCCCCAGCATTTT.

This clone was observed a single time. This sequence joins TRBV7-9 and TRBJ1-2, with D possibly being TRBD1 (6 bases). Germline values: CDR1 SEHNR, CDR2 FQNEAQ (reference sequence). V was trimmed by 5 bases and J by 3 bases, leaving 13 bases between them. This CDR3 is built from 14 residues. CDR3 sequence reads: CASSLKGGDYGYTF. CDR3 coding DNA: TGTGCCAGCAGCCTAAAAGGGGGGGACTATGGCTACACCTTC.